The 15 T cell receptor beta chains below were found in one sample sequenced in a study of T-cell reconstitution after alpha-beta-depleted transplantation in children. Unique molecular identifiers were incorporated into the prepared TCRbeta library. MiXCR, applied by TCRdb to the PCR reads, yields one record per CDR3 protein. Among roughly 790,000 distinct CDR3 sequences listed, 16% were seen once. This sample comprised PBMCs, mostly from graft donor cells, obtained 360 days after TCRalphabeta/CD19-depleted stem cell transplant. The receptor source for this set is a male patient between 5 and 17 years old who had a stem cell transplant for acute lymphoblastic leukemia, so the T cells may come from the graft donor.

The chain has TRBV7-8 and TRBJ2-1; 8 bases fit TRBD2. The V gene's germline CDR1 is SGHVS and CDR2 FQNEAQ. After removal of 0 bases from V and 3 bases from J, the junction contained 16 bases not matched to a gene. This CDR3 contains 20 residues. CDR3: CASSLALSLAGLENYNEQFF. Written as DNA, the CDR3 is TGTGCCAGCAGCTTAGCTTTAAGCCTAGCGGGCCTCGAGAACTACAATGAGCAGTTCTTC.

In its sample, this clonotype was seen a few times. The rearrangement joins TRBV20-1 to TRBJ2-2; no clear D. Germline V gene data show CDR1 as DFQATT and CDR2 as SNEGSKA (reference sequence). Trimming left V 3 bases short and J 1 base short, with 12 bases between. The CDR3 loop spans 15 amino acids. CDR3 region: CSASSSHKNTGELFF. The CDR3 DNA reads TGCAGTGCTAGTTCCTCACACAAGAACACCGGGGAGCTGTTTTTT.

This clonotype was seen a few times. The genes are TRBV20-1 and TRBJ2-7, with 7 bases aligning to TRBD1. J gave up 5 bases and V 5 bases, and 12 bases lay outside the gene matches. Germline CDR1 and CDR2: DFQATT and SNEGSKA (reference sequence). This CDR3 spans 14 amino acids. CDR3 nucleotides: TGCAGTGCTGGTCGGACAGGCCCATTCGACGAGCAGTACTTC. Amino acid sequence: CSAGRTGPFDEQYF.

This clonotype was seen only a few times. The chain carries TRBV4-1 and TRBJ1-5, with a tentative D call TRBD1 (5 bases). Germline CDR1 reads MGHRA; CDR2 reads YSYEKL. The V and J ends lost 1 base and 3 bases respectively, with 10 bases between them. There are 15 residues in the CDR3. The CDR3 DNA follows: TGCGCCAGCAGCCAAGTAAGCAGGGCCAATCAGCCCCAGCATTTT. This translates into CASSQVSRANQPQHF.

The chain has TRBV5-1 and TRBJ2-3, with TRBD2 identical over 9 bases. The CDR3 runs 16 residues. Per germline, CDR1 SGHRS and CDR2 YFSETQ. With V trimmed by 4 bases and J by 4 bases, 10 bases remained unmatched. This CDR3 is CASSPYSGRRSDTQYF. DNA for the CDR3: TGCGCCAGCAGCCCGTATAGCGGGAGAAGATCAGATACGCAGTATTTT.

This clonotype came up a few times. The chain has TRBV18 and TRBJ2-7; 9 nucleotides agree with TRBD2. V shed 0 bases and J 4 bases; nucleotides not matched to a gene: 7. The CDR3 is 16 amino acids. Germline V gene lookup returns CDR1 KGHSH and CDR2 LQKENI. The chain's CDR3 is CASSPPKGLAGYEQYF. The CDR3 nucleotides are TGTGCCAGCTCACCACCGAAGGGACTAGCTGGATACGAGCAGTACTTC.

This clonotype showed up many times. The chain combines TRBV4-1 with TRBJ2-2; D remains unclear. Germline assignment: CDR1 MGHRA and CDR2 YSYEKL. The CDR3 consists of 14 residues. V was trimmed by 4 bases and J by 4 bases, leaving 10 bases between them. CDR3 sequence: CASSLLAPTGELFF. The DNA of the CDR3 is TGCGCCAGCAGCCTATTGGCACCCACCGGGGAGCTGTTTTTT.

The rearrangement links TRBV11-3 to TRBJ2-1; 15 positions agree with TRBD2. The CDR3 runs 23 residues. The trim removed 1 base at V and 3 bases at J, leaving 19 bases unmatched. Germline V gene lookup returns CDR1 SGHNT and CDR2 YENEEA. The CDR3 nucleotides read TGTGCCAGCAGCTTAGTCCTTGACCCTCCGGGACTAGCGGGAGGACGCCTCTACAATGAGCAGTTCTTC. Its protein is CASSLVLDPPGLAGGRLYNEQFF.

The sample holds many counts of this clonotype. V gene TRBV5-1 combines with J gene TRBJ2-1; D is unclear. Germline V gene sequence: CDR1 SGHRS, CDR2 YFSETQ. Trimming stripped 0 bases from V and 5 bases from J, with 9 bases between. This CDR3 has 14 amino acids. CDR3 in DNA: TGCGCCAGCAGCTTGGAAAGGATAGACAATGAGCAGTTCTTC. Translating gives CASSLERIDNEQFF.

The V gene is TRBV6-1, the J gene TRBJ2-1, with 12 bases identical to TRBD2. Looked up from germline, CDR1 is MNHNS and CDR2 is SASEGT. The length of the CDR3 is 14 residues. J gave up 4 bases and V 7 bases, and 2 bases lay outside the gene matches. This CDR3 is CASTTSGRYNEQFF. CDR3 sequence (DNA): TGTGCCAGCACGACTAGCGGGAGATACAATGAGCAGTTCTTC.

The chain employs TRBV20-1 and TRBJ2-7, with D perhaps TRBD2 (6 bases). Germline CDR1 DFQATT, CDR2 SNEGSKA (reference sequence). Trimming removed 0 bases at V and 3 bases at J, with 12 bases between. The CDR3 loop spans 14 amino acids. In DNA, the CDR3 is TGCAGTGCTAGAGATTCCGGGAGTGTCTACGAGCAGTACTTC. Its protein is CSARDSGSVYEQYF.

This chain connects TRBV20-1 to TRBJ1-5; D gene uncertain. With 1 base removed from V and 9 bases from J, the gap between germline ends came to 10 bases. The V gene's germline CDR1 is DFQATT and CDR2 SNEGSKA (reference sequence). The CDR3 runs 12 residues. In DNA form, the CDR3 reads TGCAGTGCTAGAGGGCCGGGATGGCCCCAGCATTTT. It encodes CSARGPGWPQHF.

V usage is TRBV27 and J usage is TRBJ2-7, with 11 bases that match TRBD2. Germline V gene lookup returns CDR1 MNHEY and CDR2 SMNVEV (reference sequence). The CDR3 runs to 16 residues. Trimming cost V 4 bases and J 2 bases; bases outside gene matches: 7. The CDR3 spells CASSYRTSGSPYEQYF. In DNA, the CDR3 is TGTGCCAGCAGTTACAGGACTAGCGGGTCGCCCTACGAGCAGTACTTC.

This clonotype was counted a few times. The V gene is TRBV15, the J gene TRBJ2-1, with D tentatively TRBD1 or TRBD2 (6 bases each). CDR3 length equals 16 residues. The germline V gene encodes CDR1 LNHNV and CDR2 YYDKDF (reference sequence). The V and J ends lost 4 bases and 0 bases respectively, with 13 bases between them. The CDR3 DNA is TGTGCCACCAGCAAGGAGGGGGTCTACTCCTACAATGAGCAGTTCTTC. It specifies CATSKEGVYSYNEQFF.

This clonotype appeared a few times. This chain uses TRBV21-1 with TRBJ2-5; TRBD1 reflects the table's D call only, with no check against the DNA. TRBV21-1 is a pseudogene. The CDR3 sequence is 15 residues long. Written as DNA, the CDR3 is TGTGCCAGCAGCAAGGGGACAGCGCGGTCGGAGACCCAGTACTTC. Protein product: CASSKGTARSETQYF.